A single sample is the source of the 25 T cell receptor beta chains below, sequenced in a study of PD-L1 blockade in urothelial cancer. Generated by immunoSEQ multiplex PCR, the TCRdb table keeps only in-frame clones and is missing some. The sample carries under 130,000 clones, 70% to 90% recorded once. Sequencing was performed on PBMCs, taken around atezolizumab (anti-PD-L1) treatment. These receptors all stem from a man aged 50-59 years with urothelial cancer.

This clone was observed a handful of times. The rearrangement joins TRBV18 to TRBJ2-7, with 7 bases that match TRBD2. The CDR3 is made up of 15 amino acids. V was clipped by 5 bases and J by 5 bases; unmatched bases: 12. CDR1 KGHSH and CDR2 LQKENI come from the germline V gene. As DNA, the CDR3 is TGTGCCAGCTCAGTGCAGGGAGGGCCGCTTGACGAGCAGTACTTC. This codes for CASSVQGGPLDEQYF. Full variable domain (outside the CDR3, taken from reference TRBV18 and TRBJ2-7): NAGVMQNPRHLVRRRGQEARLRCSPMKGHSHVYWYRQLPEEGLKFMVYLQKENIIDESGMPKERFSAEFPKEGPSILRIQQVVRGDSAAYFCASSVQGGPLDEQYFGPGTRLTVT.

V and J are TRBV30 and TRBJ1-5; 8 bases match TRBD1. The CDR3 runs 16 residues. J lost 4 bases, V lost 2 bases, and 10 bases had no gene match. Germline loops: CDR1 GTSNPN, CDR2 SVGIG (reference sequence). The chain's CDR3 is CAWSPRYGQGNQPQHF. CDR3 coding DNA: TGTGCCTGGAGTCCCCGCTACGGACAGGGAAATCAGCCCCAGCATTTT.

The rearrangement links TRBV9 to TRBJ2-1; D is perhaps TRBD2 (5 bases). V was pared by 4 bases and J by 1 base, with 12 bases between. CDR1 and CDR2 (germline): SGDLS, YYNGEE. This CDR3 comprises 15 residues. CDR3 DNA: TGTGCCAGCAGCCCCATGGGGAGTTCCTACAATGAGCAGTTCTTC. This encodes CASSPMGSSYNEQFF.

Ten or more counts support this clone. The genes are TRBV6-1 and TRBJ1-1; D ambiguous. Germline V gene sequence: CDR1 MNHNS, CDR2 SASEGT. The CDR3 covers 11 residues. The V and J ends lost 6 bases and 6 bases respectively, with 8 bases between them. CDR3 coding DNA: TGTGCCAGCAGCGCTTACTCTGAAGCTTTCTTT. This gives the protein CASSAYSEAFF.

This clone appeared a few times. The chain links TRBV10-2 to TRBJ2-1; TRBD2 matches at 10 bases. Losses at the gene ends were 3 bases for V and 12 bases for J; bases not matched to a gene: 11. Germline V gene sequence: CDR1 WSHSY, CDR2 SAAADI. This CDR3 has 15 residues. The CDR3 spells CASSDPSGRVFPQFF. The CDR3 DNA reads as TGCGCCAGCAGTGACCCTAGCGGGAGAGTTTTCCCGCAGTTCTTC.

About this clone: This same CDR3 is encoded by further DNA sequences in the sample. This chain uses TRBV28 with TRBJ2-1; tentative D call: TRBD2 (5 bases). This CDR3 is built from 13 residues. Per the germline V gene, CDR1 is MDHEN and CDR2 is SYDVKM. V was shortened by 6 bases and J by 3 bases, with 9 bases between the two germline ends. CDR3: CASSEGSYNEQFF. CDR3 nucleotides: TGTGCCAGCAGCGAAGGGAGCTACAATGAGCAGTTCTTC.

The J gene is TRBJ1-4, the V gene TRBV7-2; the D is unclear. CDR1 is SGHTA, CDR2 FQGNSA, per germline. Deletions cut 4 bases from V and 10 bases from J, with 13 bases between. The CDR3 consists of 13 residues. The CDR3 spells CASSSGLAGKLFF. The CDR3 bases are TGTGCCAGCAGCTCCGGACTAGCAGGAAAACTGTTTTTT.

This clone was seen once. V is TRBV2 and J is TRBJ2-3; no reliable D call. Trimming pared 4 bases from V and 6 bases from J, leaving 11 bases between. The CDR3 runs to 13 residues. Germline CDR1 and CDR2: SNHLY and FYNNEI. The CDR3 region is CASSGTGGDTQYF. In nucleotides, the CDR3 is TGTGCCAGCAGTGGAACTGGCGGTGATACGCAGTATTTT.

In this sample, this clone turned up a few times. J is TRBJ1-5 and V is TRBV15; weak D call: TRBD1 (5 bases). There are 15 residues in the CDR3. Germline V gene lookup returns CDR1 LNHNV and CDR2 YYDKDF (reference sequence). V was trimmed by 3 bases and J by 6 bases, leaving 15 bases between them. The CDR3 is CATSRARGVRQPQHF. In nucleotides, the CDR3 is TGTGCCACCAGCAGGGCCCGGGGGGTACGTCAGCCCCAGCATTTT.

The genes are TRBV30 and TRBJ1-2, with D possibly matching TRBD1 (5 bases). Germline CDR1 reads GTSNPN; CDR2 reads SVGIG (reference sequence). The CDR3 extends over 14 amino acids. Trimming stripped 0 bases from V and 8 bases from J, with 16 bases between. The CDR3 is CAWSVGRGLGGYTF. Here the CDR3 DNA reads TGTGCCTGGAGTGTTGGGCGGGGCCTTGGAGGCTACACCTTC.

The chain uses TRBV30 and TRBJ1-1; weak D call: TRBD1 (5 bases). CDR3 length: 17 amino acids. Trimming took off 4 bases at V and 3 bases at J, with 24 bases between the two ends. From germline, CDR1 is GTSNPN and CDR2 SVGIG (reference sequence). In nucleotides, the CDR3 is TGTGCCTGGAAAAATCTGTTCGCGAAAGGGGCGTACACTGAAGCTTTCTTT. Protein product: CAWKNLFAKGAYTEAFF.

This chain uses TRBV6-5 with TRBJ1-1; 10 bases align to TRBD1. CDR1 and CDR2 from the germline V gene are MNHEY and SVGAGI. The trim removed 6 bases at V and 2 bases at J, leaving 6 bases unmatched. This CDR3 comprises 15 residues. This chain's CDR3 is CASSRQGAGNTEAFF. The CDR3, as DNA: TGTGCCAGCAGCCGACAGGGGGCGGGTAACACTGAAGCTTTCTTT.

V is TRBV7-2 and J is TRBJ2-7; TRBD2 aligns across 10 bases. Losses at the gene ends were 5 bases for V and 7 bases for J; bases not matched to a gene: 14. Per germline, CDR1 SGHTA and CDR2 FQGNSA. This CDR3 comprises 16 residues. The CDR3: CASSPPGLAGAKEQYF. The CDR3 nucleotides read TGTGCCAGCAGCCCCCCCGGGCTAGCGGGAGCAAAGGAGCAGTACTTC.

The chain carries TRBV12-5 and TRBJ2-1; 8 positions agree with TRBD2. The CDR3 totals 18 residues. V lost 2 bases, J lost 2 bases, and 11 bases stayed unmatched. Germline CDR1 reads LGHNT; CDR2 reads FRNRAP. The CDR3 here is CASGLSTLAGGPYNEQFF. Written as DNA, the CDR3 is TGTGCTAGTGGTTTGTCCACTCTGGCGGGAGGCCCCTACAATGAGCAGTTCTTC.

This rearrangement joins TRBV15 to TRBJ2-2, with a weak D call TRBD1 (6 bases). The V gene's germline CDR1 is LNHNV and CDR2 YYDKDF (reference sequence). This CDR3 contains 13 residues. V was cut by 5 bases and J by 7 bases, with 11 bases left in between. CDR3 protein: CATSGIGGGELFF. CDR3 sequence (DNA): TGTGCCACCAGCGGGATAGGGGGCGGGGAGCTGTTTTTT.

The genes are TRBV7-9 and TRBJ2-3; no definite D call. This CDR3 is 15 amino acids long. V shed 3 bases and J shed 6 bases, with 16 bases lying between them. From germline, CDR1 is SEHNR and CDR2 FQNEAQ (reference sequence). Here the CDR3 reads CASSFSRAPGDTQYF. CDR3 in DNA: TGTGCCAGCAGCTTCAGCCGAGCTCCCGGGGATACGCAGTATTTT.

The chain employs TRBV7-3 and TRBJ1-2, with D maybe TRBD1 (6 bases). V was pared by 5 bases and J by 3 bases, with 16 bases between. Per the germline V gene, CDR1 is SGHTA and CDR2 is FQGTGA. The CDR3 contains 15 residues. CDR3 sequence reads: CASSETGGPDYGYTF. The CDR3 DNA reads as TGTGCCAGCAGCGAGACGGGGGGCCCGGACTATGGCTACACCTTC.

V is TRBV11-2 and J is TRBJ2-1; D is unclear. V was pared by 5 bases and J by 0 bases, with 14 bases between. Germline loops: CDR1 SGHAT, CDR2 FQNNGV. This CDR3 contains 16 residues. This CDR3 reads CASSLWALSSYNEQFF. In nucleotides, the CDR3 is TGTGCCAGCAGCCTTTGGGCCCTAAGCTCCTACAATGAGCAGTTCTTC. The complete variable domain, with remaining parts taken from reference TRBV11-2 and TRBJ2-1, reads EAGVAQSPRYKIIEKRQSVAFWCNPISGHATLYWYQQILGQGPKLLIQFQNNGVVDDSQLPKDRFSAERLKGVDSTLKIQPAKLEDSAVYLCASSLWALSSYNEQFFGPGTRLTVL.

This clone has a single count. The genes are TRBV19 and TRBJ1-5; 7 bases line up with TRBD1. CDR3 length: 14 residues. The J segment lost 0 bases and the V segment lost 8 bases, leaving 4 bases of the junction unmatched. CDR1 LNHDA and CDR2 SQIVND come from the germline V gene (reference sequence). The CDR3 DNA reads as TGTGCCAGTGCTAACAGGGGTAGCAATCAGCCCCAGCATTTT. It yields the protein CASANRGSNQPQHF.

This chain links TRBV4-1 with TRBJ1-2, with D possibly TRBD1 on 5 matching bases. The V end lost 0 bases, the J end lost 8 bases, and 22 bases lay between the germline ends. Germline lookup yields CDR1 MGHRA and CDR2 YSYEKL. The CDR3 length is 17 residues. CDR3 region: CASSQDIPAAGVEGYTF. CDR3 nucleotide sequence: TGCGCCAGCAGCCAAGATATCCCCGCCGCGGGGGTGGAAGGCTACACCTTC.

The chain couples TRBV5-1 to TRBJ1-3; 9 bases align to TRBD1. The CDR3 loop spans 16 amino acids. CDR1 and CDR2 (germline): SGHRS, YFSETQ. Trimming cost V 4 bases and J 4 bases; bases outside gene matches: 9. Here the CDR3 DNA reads TGCGCCAGCAGCCCGGAGGACAGGGGTTTCGGAAACACCATATATTTT. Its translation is CASSPEDRGFGNTIYF.

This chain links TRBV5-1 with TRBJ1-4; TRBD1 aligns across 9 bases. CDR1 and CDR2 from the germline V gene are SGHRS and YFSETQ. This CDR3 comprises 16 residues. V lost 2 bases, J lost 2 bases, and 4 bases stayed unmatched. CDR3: CASSLQGADTNEKLFF. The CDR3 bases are TGCGCCAGCAGCTTACAGGGGGCTGATACTAATGAAAAACTGTTTTTT.

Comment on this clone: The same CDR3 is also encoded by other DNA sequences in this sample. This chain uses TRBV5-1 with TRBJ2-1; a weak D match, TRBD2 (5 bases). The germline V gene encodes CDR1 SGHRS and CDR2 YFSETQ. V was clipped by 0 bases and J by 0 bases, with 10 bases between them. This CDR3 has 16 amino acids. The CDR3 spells CASSLAGGSSYNEQFF. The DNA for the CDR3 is TGCGCCAGCAGCTTGGCCGGTGGGAGCTCCTACAATGAGCAGTTCTTC. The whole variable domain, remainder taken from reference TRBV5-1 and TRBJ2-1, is KAGVTQTPRYLIKTRGQQVTLSCSPISGHRSVSWYQQTPGQGLQFLFEYFSETQRNKGNFPGRFSGRQFSNSRSEMNVSTLELGDSALYLCASSLAGGSSYNEQFFGPGTRLTVL.

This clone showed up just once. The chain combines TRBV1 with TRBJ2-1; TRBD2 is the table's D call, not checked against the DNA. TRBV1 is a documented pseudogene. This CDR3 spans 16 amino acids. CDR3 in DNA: TGCACCAGCAGCCAAAAATCGCGGGAGGGGCGAGTAGAGCAGTTCTTC. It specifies CTSSQKSREGRVEQFF.

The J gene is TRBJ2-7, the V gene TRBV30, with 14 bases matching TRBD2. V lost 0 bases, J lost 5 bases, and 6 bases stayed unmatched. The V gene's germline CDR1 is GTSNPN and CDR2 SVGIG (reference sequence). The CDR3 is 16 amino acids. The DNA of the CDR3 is TGTGCCTGGAGTGTACTTTCGGGACTAGCGGGAGACGAGCAGTACTTC. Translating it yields CAWSVLSGLAGDEQYF.